This T cell receptor beta chain was found in a study of T-cell memory formation after mild COVID-19. Study-level results: A balance of CD4 and CD8 characterized clones contracting day 15 to 85, whereas later expanders leaned CD4+. CD4+ contracting clones were found mainly in CM and EM, and CD8+ ones in EMRA.

Trimming took off 2 bases at V and 8 bases at J, with 12 bases between the two ends. There are 13 residues in the CDR3. Looked up from germline, CDR1 is SGHTA and CDR2 is FQGTGA. There are a few counts of this clonotype. Its antigen is unidentified. TCRdb independently ran MiXCR on the 5' RACE reads; one entry per CDR3 protein. This sample has around 510,000 distinct CDR3 sequences, with less than 25% found just once. Sequenced material: PBMCs or a T cell subset sorted from them (not recorded which). The J gene is TRBJ1-2, the V gene TRBV7-3; D unclear. The receptor was derived from an adult woman who had mild COVID-19 (a few samples of this study predate the infection). Cell type and time point are not known. The CDR3 here is CASSLLKGAGYTF. CDR3 DNA: TGTGCCAGCAGCTTATTGAAAGGCGCGGGCTACACCTTC.